The rows below give T cell receptor beta chains drawn from one sample of a study of T-cell memory formation after mild COVID-19. TCRdb recomputed calls from the 5' RACE reads with MiXCR, one row per CDR3 protein. Among around 190,000 distinct CDR3 sequences listed, less than 20% were seen once. Sequencing used PBMCs or a T cell subset sorted from them (not recorded which). The source of these receptors is a man younger than 35 who had mild COVID-19 (a few samples of this study predate the infection). Cell type and time point are not known. Each CDR3 is given with its conserved first and last residue. Each record gives: J gene, clone size, V gene, D gene, CDR3 protein, CDR3 DNA. The D gene is left open where the match is weak. Some rows mark clone size as missing; the rest say once, few, many or name a class of expanded clone.

>TRBJ1-2|NA|TRBV4-2|NA
CASSPPEYVNYGYTF
TGTGCCAGCAGCCCTCCGGAATACGTAAACTATGGCTACACCTTC
>TRBJ1-6|few|TRBV7-3|NA
CASSLGGSSNSPLHF
TGTGCCAGCAGCTTAGGGGGGAGTTCAAATTCACCCCTCCACTTT
>TRBJ1-4|many|TRBV6-4|TRBD1
CASSDSWTGWSATNEKLFF
TGTGCCAGCAGTGACTCTTGGACAGGGTGGTCCGCAACTAATGAAAAACTGTTTTTT
>TRBJ1-1|NA|TRBV4-3|NA
CASSRGTAVNTEAFF
TGCGCCAGCAGCCGGGGGACGGCAGTGAACACTGAAGCTTTCTTT
>TRBJ1-1|few|TRBV5-1|NA
CASSLDGTPSSEAFF
TGCGCCAGCAGCTTGGACGGGACCCCGAGCTCTGAAGCTTTCTTT
>TRBJ1-1|NA|TRBV5-1|NA
CASSLGQLLSLNTEAFF
TGCGCCAGCAGCTTGGGACAGCTACTCTCTCTGAACACTGAAGCTTTCTTT
>TRBJ2-5|NA|TRBV5-6|TRBD2
CASSLVAGGTGTQYF
TGTGCCAGCAGCTTGGTAGCGGGGGGGACAGGGACCCAGTACTTC
>TRBJ1-1|NA|TRBV6-5|TRBD1
CASSTGTGWFEAFF
TGTGCCAGCAGTACAGGGACAGGGTGGTTTGAAGCTTTCTTT
>TRBJ2-7|NA|TRBV14|NA
CASSAGRRGSEYF
TGTGCCAGCAGCGCGGGTCGTCGGGGCTCGGAGTACTTC
>TRBJ1-5|NA|TRBV4-1|TRBD1
CASRPTGGINQPQHF
TGCGCCAGCAGACCCACAGGGGGCATCAATCAGCCCCAGCATTTT
>TRBJ2-3|few|TRBV5-6|TRBD2
CASSFSYRTSDTQYF
TGTGCCAGCAGCTTTTCATACCGGACTAGCGATACGCAGTATTTT
>TRBJ2-5|few|TRBV6-1|NA
CASSPPVGGQETQYF
TGTGCCAGCAGTCCCCCGGTAGGTGGACAAGAGACCCAGTACTTC
>TRBJ1-4|NA|TRBV7-8|NA
CASTGSGPAAEKLFF
TGTGCCAGCACCGGCTCGGGACCCGCTGCTGAAAAACTGTTTTTT
>TRBJ2-2|few|TRBV12-3/TRBV12-4|NA
CASSLRQGLGTGELFF
TGTGCCAGCAGTTTGCGTCAGGGGTTAGGCACCGGGGAGCTGTTTTTT
>TRBJ2-3|many|TRBV7-2|NA
CASTTNNPSTDTQYF
TGTGCCAGCACCACGAATAACCCTAGCACAGATACGCAGTATTTT
>TRBJ2-2|many|TRBV24-1|NA
CATSGVRDTTGELFF
TGTGCCACCAGTGGTGTCCGGGACACAACCGGGGAGCTGTTTTTT
>TRBJ1-2|NA|TRBV7-2|NA
CASGGINYGYTF
TGTGCCAGCGGGGGCATCAACTATGGCTACACCTTC
>TRBJ2-2|few|TRBV18|NA
CASSPQGEGTGELFF
TGTGCCAGCTCACCACAAGGGGAAGGCACCGGGGAGCTGTTTTTT
>TRBJ1-4|few|TRBV5-1|NA
CASSLGTGMNRF
TGCGCCAGCAGCTTGGGGACGGGGATGAACCGTTTT
>TRBJ2-3|NA|TRBV20-1|NA
CSASERAVSTDTQYF
TGCAGTGCTAGTGAACGAGCGGTGAGCACAGATACGCAGTATTTT
>TRBJ2-1|NA|TRBV12-3/TRBV12-4|NA
CASSFGTWSGEQFF
TGTGCCAGCAGTTTCGGAACGTGGTCGGGTGAGCAGTTCTTC
>TRBJ1-4|NA|TRBV4-3|NA
CASSPSLGEKLFF
TGCGCCAGCAGCCCCTCGCTCGGTGAAAAACTGTTTTTT
>TRBJ1-1|NA|TRBV28|NA
CASSFGGAGNTEAFF
TGTGCCAGCAGTTTTGGGGGGGCTGGGAACACTGAAGCTTTCTTT
>TRBJ2-2|NA|TRBV4-2|NA
CASSQAVRAGELFF
TGTGCCAGCAGCCAAGCAGTACGGGCCGGGGAGCTGTTTTTT
>TRBJ2-7|few|TRBV3-1|TRBD1
CASSQVRGYEQYF
TGTGCCAGCAGCCAAGTCAGGGGGTACGAGCAGTACTTC
>TRBJ2-3|few|TRBV27|NA
CASSLSVGSDTQYF
TGTGCCAGCAGTTTATCAGTGGGTTCAGATACGCAGTATTTT
>TRBJ1-6|few|TRBV6-5|NA
CASSYLGPGAPNSPLHF
TGTGCCAGCAGTTACCTGGGCCCAGGGGCGCCTAATTCACCCCTCCACTTT
>TRBJ1-3|NA|TRBV7-6|NA
CASSLEQGSGNTIYF
TGTGCCAGCAGCTTAGAGCAGGGTTCTGGAAACACCATATATTTT
>TRBJ2-5|NA|TRBV7-2|TRBD1
CASTIPGGGETQYF
TGTGCCAGCACCATACCAGGGGGCGGAGAGACCCAGTACTTC
>TRBJ1-6|few|TRBV5-1|TRBD1
CASSRGDRDGSPLHF
TGCGCCAGCAGCCGCGGGGACAGGGACGGTTCACCCCTCCACTTT
>TRBJ1-5|few|TRBV6-6|NA
CASSYSRDQPQHF
TGTGCCAGCAGTTACTCGAGAGATCAGCCCCAGCATTTT
>TRBJ2-5|NA|TRBV25-1|NA
CASSDGPGRAQETQYF
TGTGCCAGCAGTGATGGCCCCGGGCGGGCCCAAGAGACCCAGTACTTC
>TRBJ2-6|few|TRBV4-3|TRBD2
CASSQSGGPFSGANVLTF
TGCGCCAGCAGCCAAAGCGGGGGGCCCTTCTCTGGGGCCAACGTCCTGACTTTC
>TRBJ2-5|few|TRBV15|NA
CATSSRAPRRSETQYF
TGTGCCACCAGCAGCCGGGCCCCCCGTCGGTCCGAGACCCAGTACTTC
>TRBJ1-5|NA|TRBV10-3|NA
CAISPDTNQPQHF
TGTGCCATCAGTCCGGATACGAATCAGCCCCAGCATTTT
>TRBJ2-1|few|TRBV20-1|NA
CSALGADEQFF
TGCAGTGCTCTGGGGGCGGATGAGCAGTTCTTC
>TRBJ1-1|few|TRBV2|NA
CASSENRNTEAFF
TGTGCCAGCAGTGAAAACAGAAACACTGAAGCTTTCTTT
>TRBJ2-5|few|TRBV5-1|TRBD1
CASSLVGTGETQYF
TGCGCCAGCAGCTTGGTTGGGACAGGAGAGACCCAGTACTTC
>TRBJ1-2|NA|TRBV27|NA
CASSLKGSYGYTF
TGTGCCAGCAGTTTAAAGGGCTCCTATGGCTACACCTTC
>TRBJ1-1|NA|TRBV6-2/TRBV6-3|TRBD1
CASRDRATEAFF
TGTGCCAGCCGGGACAGGGCCACTGAAGCTTTCTTT
>TRBJ1-2|NA|TRBV5-1|TRBD1
CASSGQGSDGYTF
TGCGCCAGCAGCGGACAGGGATCGGATGGCTACACCTTC
>TRBJ2-2|few|TRBV10-3|TRBD1
CAISEGQGAPTGELFF
TGTGCCATCAGTGAAGGACAGGGGGCCCCCACCGGGGAGCTGTTTTTT
>TRBJ1-1|NA|TRBV27|NA
CAIIGEAFF
TGTGCCATCATAGGTGAAGCTTTCTTT
>TRBJ1-1|NA|TRBV6-1|NA
CAGRRGELNTEALF
TGTGCCGGGCGTCGCGGGGAGCTGAACACTGAAGCTTTATTT